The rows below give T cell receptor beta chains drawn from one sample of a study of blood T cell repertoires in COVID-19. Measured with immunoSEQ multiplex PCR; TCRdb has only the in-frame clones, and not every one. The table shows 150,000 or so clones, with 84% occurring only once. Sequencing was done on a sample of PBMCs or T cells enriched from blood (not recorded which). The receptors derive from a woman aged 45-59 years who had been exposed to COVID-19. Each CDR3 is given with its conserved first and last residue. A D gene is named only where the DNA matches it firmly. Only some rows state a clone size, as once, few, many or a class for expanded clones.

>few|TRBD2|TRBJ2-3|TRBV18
CASSPPGLAGTTDTQYF
TGTGCCAGCTCACCCCCTGGACTAGCTGGGACCACAGATACGCAGTATTTT
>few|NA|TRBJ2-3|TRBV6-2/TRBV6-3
CASSYTQTTDTQYF
TGTGCCAGCAGTTATACACAAACCACAGATACGCAGTATTTT
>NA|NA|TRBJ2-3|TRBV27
CASSFLRTDTQYF
TGTGCCAGCAGTTTCCTGCGTACGGATACGCAGTATTTT
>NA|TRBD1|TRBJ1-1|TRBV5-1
CASSAGQWPEAFF
TGCGCCAGCAGCGCGGGACAGTGGCCTGAAGCTTTCTTT
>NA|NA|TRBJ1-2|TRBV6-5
CASSYLRNYGYTF
TGTGCCAGCAGTTACCTGAGGAACTATGGCTACACCTTC
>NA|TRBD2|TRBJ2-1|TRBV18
CASSPPTAGGHHNEQFF
TGTGCCAGCTCACCACCGACGGCGGGAGGGCACCACAATGAGCAGTTCTTC
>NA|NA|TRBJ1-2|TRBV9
CASSVATVGDISSYTF
TGTGCCAGCAGCGTAGCTACGGTGGGGGACATCTCAAGCTACACCTTC
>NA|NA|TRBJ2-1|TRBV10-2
CASAISGYNEQFF
TGCGCCAGCGCAATCTCGGGGTACAATGAGCAGTTCTTC
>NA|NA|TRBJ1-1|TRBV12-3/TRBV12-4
CASSPRLTEAFF
TGTGCCAGCAGTCCGAGGCTCACTGAAGCTTTCTTT
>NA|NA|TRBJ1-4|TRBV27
CASSLDRTEKLFF
TGTGCCAGCAGTCTAGACAGGACCGAAAAACTGTTTTTT
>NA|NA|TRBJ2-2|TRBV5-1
CASSPGGTLGELFF
TGCGCCAGCAGCCCAGGGGGGACTCTTGGGGAGCTGTTTTTT
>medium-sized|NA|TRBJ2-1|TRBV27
CASKQASYNEQFF
TGTGCCAGCAAGCAGGCCTCCTACAATGAGCAGTTCTTC
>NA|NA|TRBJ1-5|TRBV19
CASSMGQGGNQPQHF
TGTGCCAGTAGTATGGGGCAGGGCGGCAATCAGCCCCAGCATTTT
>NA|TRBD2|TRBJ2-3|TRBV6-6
CASSPRTSGRGGTDTQYF
TGTGCCAGCAGTCCAAGGACTAGCGGGAGAGGCGGCACAGATACGCAGTATTTT